These 17 T cell receptor beta chains were sequenced from one sample in a study of blood T cell repertoires in COVID-19. Data came from immunoSEQ multiplex PCR; TCRdb stores just in-frame clones and leaves some out. The sample includes around 140,000 clones, more than 75% of them seen just once. Sequencing used peripheral blood. Receptor source: a human donor in a cohort sampled during active COVID-19.

CDR3 DNA sequence: TGTGCCAGCAGATATCAAGAGACCCAGTACTTC. Translated, it gives CASRYQETQYF. This chain links TRBV2 with TRBJ2-5; D is ambiguous. The CDR3 covers 11 residues. V gave up 6 bases and J gave up 2 bases, with 4 bases separating them. CDR1 is SNHLY and CDR2 is FYNNEI in the germline V gene.

The chain joins TRBV10-3 to TRBJ1-3; 7 nucleotides align to TRBD1. Germline V CDR1 and CDR2: ENHRY, SYGVKD. The junction had 9 bases not matched to a gene; V was cut back by 10 bases and J by 0 bases. CDR3 size: 15 residues. The CDR3 sequence: CATLGQVVSGNTIYF. CDR3 DNA: TGTGCCACGCTAGGACAGGTCGTCTCTGGAAACACCATATATTTT.

This chain joins TRBV4-1 and TRBJ2-2; 12 bases line up with TRBD2. The trim removed 1 base at V and 4 bases at J, leaving 7 bases unmatched. Germline values: CDR1 MGHRA, CDR2 YSYEKL. This CDR3 region has 18 residues. This chain's CDR3 is CASSQGPSGGAVTGELFF. CDR3 in DNA: TGCGCCAGCAGCCAAGGTCCTAGCGGGGGGGCAGTCACCGGGGAGCTGTTTTTT.

V usage is TRBV2 and J usage is TRBJ2-3; D may be TRBD1 (6 bases). There are 13 residues in the CDR3. Trimming stripped 7 bases from V and 5 bases from J, with 13 bases between. Germline CDR1 is SNHLY and CDR2 is FYNNEI. DNA of the CDR3: TGTGCCAGCAATACAGGGTCTCGAGATACGCAGTATTTT. As protein: CASNTGSRDTQYF.

This chain connects TRBV30 to TRBJ2-7, with D possibly matching TRBD2 (6 bases). CDR1 is GTSNPN, CDR2 SVGIG, per germline (reference sequence). With 4 bases removed from V and 3 bases from J, the gap between germline ends came to 10 bases. This CDR3 contains 12 residues. CDR3 protein: CAWMLGGYEQYF. Here the CDR3 DNA reads TGTGCCTGGATGTTGGGGGGCTACGAGCAGTACTTC.

In DNA form, the CDR3 reads TGCGCCAGCAGCTTGGCCAGGGACACCGGGGAGCTGTTTTTT. Translated: CASSLARDTGELFF. The chain joins TRBV5-1 to TRBJ2-2, with D perhaps TRBD1 (5 bases). The CDR3 loop spans 14 amino acids. Trimming pared 0 bases from V and 3 bases from J, leaving 6 bases between. Germline CDR1 reads SGHRS; CDR2 reads YFSETQ. The entire variable domain, with the rest obtained from reference TRBV5-1 and TRBJ2-2, is as follows: KAGVTQTPRYLIKTRGQQVTLSCSPISGHRSVSWYQQTPGQGLQFLFEYFSETQRNKGNFPGRFSGRQFSNSRSEMNVSTLELGDSALYLCASSLARDTGELFFGEGSRLTVL.

The chain joins TRBV5-6 to TRBJ1-5; D is undetermined. V lost 0 bases, J lost 3 bases, and 13 bases lay in between. Germline V gives CDR1 SGHDT, CDR2 YYEEEE. The CDR3 covers 16 residues. The CDR3 region is CASSLGANGYNQPQHF. In nucleotides, the CDR3 is TGTGCCAGCAGCTTGGGGGCCAATGGCTACAATCAGCCCCAGCATTTT. Together with reference TRBV5-6 and TRBJ1-5, the CDR3 gives the full variable domain: DAGVTQSPTHLIKTRGQQVTLRCSPKSGHDTVSWYQQALGQGPQFIFQYYEEEERQRGNFPDRFSGHQFPNYSSELNVNALLLGDSALYLCASSLGANGYNQPQHFGDGTRLSIL.

This chain links TRBV7-6 with TRBJ2-2, with D possibly matching TRBD1 (5 bases). V dropped 5 bases and J dropped 2 bases, with 12 bases sitting between them. The CDR3 spans 15 residues. The germline V gene encodes CDR1 SGHVS and CDR2 FNYEAQ. The CDR3 sequence: CASSVNRINTGELFF. The CDR3 DNA sequence: TGTGCCAGCAGCGTCAACAGGATAAACACCGGGGAGCTGTTTTTT.

The chain carries TRBV29-1 and TRBJ2-6, with D possibly being TRBD1 (6 bases). V was shortened by 1 base and J by 2 bases, with 12 bases between the two germline ends. The CDR3 sequence is 16 residues long. Germline CDR1 is SQVTM and CDR2 is ANQGSEA. CDR3 DNA sequence: TGCAGCGTTGAAGGCCAGGGGAAGCCTGGGGCCAACGTCCTGACTTTC. It codes for CSVEGQGKPGANVLTF. The variable domain in full, completed from reference TRBV29-1 and TRBJ2-6, reads SAVISQKPSRDICQRGTSLTIQCQVDSQVTMMFWYRQQPGQSLTLIATANQGSEATYESGFVIDKFPISRPNLTFSTLTVSNMSPEDSSIYLCSVEGQGKPGANVLTFGAGSRLTVL.

This chain connects TRBV19 to TRBJ2-3; D may be TRBD1 (7 bases). V lost 7 bases, J lost 6 bases, and 14 bases lay in between. The CDR3 covers 13 residues. Germline V gene data show CDR1 as LNHDA and CDR2 as SQIVND (reference sequence). In DNA form, the CDR3 reads TGTGCCAGTACCGACAGGGAGGAGGATACGCAGTATTTT. Protein: CASTDREEDTQYF.

This clone was found once. CDR3 protein: CASSLDRGPYNEQFF. CDR3 nucleotide sequence: TGTGCCAGCTCCCTCGACAGGGGCCCCTACAATGAGCAGTTCTTC. The V call is TRBV18, the J call TRBJ2-1, with 8 bases lining up with TRBD1. This CDR3 spans 15 amino acids. CDR1 is KGHSH and CDR2 is LQKENI in the germline V gene. V dropped 6 bases and J dropped 2; count of bases not matched to a gene: 6. Complete variable domain (other parts from reference TRBV18 and TRBJ2-1): NAGVMQNPRHLVRRRGQEARLRCSPMKGHSHVYWYRQLPEEGLKFMVYLQKENIIDESGMPKERFSAEFPKEGPSILRIQQVVRGDSAAYFCASSLDRGPYNEQFFGPGTRLTVL.

The chain recombines TRBV6-5 with TRBJ2-7; TRBD1 is a possible D gene (6 bases). The germline V gene encodes CDR1 MNHEY and CDR2 SVGAGI. The CDR3 totals 13 residues. V lost 6 bases to trimming and J lost 5 bases, with 14 bases between them. CDR3 nucleotides: TGTGCCAGCAGAGATGGACAGCCTAACGAGCAGTACTTC. This translates into CASRDGQPNEQYF.

The V and J genes are TRBV7-3 and TRBJ2-1; TRBD1 agrees at 9 bases. Unmatched junction bases numbered 9, after V lost 5 bases and J lost 7 bases. CDR1 and CDR2 from the germline V gene are SGHTA and FQGTGA. The CDR3 totals 15 residues. In DNA form, the CDR3 reads TGTGCCAGCAGCCCCAGTGGGACAGGGTGGAATGAGCAGTTCTTC. Encoded protein: CASSPSGTGWNEQFF.

The chain is built from TRBV6-5 and TRBJ1-1; 8 bases align to TRBD1. Germline values: CDR1 MNHEY, CDR2 SVGAGI. The length of the CDR3 is 14 residues. Trimming removed 5 bases from V and 3 bases from J; junction bases left unmatched: 5. The CDR3 region is CASSRTGPDTEAFF. CDR3 nucleotide sequence: TGTGCCAGCAGTCGGACAGGGCCGGACACTGAAGCTTTCTTT.

This clone was detected once. CDR3 loop: CASSYGGDRESYEQYV. Written as DNA, the CDR3 is TGTGCCAGCAGTTACGGCGGGGACAGGGAGTCCTACGAGCAGTACGTC. This chain uses TRBV6-2 or TRBV6-3 with TRBJ2-7, with TRBD1 identical over 9 bases. The J segment lost 1 base and the V segment lost 2 bases, leaving 6 bases of the junction unmatched. Germline CDR1 and CDR2: MNHEY and SVGEGT. The CDR3 length is 16 residues.

The chain joins TRBV7-8 to TRBJ2-1; D is ambiguous. Germline CDR1 reads SGHVS; CDR2 reads FQNEAQ. V lost 1 base to trimming and J lost 0 bases, with 4 bases between them. This CDR3 is 14 amino acids long. The CDR3 DNA reads as TGTGCCAGCAGCTTAGACGGCTCCTACAATGAGCAGTTCTTC. Translated: CASSLDGSYNEQFF.

The chain combines TRBV7-9 with TRBJ2-1, with no clear D. Germline CDR1 is SEHNR and CDR2 is FQNEAQ (reference sequence). V was cut by 1 base and J by 5 bases, with 15 bases left in between. CDR3 length: 16 residues. CDR3 sequence: CASSLGRTVANNEQFF. The CDR3 nucleotides read TGTGCCAGCAGCTTAGGCAGAACAGTTGCAAACAATGAGCAGTTCTTC.